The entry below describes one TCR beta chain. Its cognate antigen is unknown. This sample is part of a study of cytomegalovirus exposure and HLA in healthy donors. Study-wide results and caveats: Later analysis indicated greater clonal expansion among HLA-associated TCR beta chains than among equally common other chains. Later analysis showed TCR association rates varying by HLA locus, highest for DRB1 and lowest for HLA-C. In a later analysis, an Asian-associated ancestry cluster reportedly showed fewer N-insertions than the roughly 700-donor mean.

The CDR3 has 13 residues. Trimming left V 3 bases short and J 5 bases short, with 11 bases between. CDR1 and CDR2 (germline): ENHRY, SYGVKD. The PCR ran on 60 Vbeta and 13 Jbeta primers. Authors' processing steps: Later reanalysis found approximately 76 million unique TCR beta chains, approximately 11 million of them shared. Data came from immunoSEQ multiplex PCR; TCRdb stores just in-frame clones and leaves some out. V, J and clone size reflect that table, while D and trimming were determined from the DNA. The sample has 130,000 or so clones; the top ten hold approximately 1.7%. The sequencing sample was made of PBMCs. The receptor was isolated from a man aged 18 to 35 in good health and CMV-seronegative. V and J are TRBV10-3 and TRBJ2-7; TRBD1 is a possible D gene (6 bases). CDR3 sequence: CAISDLHRDEQYF. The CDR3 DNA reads TGTGCCATCAGTGACCTACACAGGGACGAGCAGTACTTC.